Shown below are 9 T cell receptor beta chains from a single sample sequenced in a study of blood T cell repertoires in COVID-19. TCRdb's copy holds only in-frame clones and misses some; the assay was immunoSEQ multiplex PCR. The data hold 200,000 to 300,000 clones, with 75% to 90% observed a single time. The source material was peripheral blood. These TCRs come from a man aged 30 to 45 with active or convalescent COVID-19.

The chain has TRBV3-1 (or the pseudogene TRBV3-2) and TRBJ2-7; 12 bases agree with TRBD2. Germline assignment: CDR1 LGHDT and CDR2 YNNKEL (reference sequence). Trimming at V came to 1 base and at J to 2 bases, leaving 6 bases not matched to a gene. The length of the CDR3 is 17 residues. CDR3 loop: CASSQGSSGGVTYEQYF. CDR3 in DNA: TGTGCCAGCAGCCAAGGCTCTAGCGGGGGGGTCACCTACGAGCAGTACTTC.

This clone was seen once. This chain joins TRBV5-1 and TRBJ1-1; 7 nucleotides match TRBD1. The CDR3 has 15 residues. Looked up from germline, CDR1 is SGHRS and CDR2 is YFSETQ. J lost 4 bases, V lost 4 bases, and 10 bases had no gene match. CDR3 DNA: TGCGCCAGCAGCGTAATACAGGGGATGGCCACTGAAGCTTTCTTT. Translated: CASSVIQGMATEAFF.

The chain links TRBV11-2 to TRBJ2-2, with D perhaps TRBD2 (6 bases). The CDR3 loop spans 19 amino acids. Germline CDR1 is SGHAT and CDR2 is FQNNGV. Between the trimmed V and J ends, which lost 0 bases and 0 bases, there was a span of 17 bases. DNA for the CDR3: TGTGCCAGCAGCTTAGACGGTATTTGGGAGCGGGCGAACACCGGGGAGCTGTTTTTT. This encodes CASSLDGIWERANTGELFF. Using reference TRBV11-2 and TRBJ2-2 for the parts outside the CDR3, the full variable domain is EAGVAQSPRYKIIEKRQSVAFWCNPISGHATLYWYQQILGQGPKLLIQFQNNGVVDDSQLPKDRFSAERLKGVDSTLKIQPAKLEDSAVYLCASSLDGIWERANTGELFFGEGSRLTVL.

The chain employs TRBV5-6 and TRBJ2-7, with D possibly TRBD1 on 6 matching bases. The CDR3 loop spans 13 amino acids. V shed 6 bases and J shed 2 bases, with 12 bases lying between them. The germline gives CDR1 SGHDT, CDR2 YYEEEE. The CDR3 is CASTTGTTYEQYF. In DNA form, the CDR3 reads TGTGCCAGCACCACCGGGACAACCTACGAGCAGTACTTC. Full variable domain (missing parts from reference TRBV5-6 and TRBJ2-7): DAGVTQSPTHLIKTRGQQVTLRCSPKSGHDTVSWYQQALGQGPQFIFQYYEEEERQRGNFPDRFSGHQFPNYSSELNVNALLLGDSALYLCASTTGTTYEQYFGPGTRLTVT.

The V and J genes are TRBV9 and TRBJ2-2; 7 bases align to TRBD1. CDR3 length: 14 amino acids. V lost 4 bases, J lost 7 bases, and 7 bases stayed unmatched. Germline V gene sequence: CDR1 SGDLS, CDR2 YYNGEE. CDR3 coding DNA: TGTGCCAGCAGCCCGAGACAGGGATTCGGGGAGCTGTTTTTT. Translated, it gives CASSPRQGFGELFF.

The J gene is TRBJ2-2, the V gene TRBV6-4; TRBD2 agrees at 14 bases. V was pared by 6 bases and J by 4 bases, with 13 bases of the junction left unmatched. CDR1 is MRHNA, CDR2 SNTAGT, per germline. The CDR3 runs to 19 residues. The CDR3 spells CASRAGTGTSGGLTGELFF. In DNA form, the CDR3 reads TGTGCCAGCAGAGCCGGGACAGGGACTAGCGGGGGCCTCACCGGGGAGCTGTTTTTT.

About this clone: The identical CDR3 is also encoded by other nucleotide sequences in the sample. The V and J genes are TRBV12-3 or TRBV12-4 and TRBJ2-5, with D possibly being TRBD1 (6 bases). The ends were cut back, 5 bases at V and 5 bases at J, with 6 bases in the middle. This CDR3 has 11 residues. The CDR3 loop is CASSTGETQYF. The CDR3 DNA reads TGTGCCAGCAGTACAGGGGAGACCCAGTACTTC.

The rearrangement joins TRBV18 to TRBJ2-4; TRBD1 agrees at 8 bases. The CDR3 contains 16 residues. CDR1 is KGHSH, CDR2 LQKENI, per germline. J gave up 3 bases and V 0 bases, and 4 bases lay outside the gene matches. In DNA, the CDR3 is TGTGCCAGCTCACCACCCGGACAGGGCAACAAAAACATTCAGTACTTC. Amino acid sequence: CASSPPGQGNKNIQYF.

The CDR3: CASSQAALGQGNTIYF. CDR3 nucleotides: TGTGCCAGCAGCCAAGCTGCCTTGGGACAGGGAAACACCATATATTTT. The V call is TRBV3-1 (or the pseudogene TRBV3-2), the J call TRBJ1-3, with TRBD1 identical over 7 bases. Looked up from germline, CDR1 is LGHDT and CDR2 is YNNKEL (reference sequence). The V gene end was trimmed by 1 base and the J gene end by 4 bases; junction bases not matched to a gene: 7. The CDR3 totals 16 residues.